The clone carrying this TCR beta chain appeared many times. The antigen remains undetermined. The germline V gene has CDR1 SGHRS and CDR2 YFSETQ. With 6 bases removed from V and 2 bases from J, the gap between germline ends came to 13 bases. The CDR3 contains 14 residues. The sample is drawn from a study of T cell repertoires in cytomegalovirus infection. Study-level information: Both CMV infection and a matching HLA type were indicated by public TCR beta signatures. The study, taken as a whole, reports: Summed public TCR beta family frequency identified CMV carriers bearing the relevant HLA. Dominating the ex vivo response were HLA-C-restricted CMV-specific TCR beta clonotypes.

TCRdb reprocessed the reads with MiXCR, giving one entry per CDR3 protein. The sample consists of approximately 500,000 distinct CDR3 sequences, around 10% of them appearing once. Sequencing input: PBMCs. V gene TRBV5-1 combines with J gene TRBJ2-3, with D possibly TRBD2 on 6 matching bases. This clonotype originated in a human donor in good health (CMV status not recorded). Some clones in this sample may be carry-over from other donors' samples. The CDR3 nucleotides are TGCGCCAGCACCGGGGGAGGCCCCACAGATACGCAGTATTTT. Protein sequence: CASTGGGPTDTQYF.